The 32 T cell receptor beta chains below were found in one sample sequenced in a study of blood T cell repertoires in COVID-19. Only in-frame clones appear in the TCRdb table, and some are missing; sequencing was by immunoSEQ multiplex PCR. The sample includes over 150,000 clones, roughly 83% of them seen just once. Sequenced: peripheral blood. The receptor set was obtained from a middle-aged woman with COVID-19, enrolled during active disease.

This sequence joins TRBV19 and TRBJ1-2, with TRBD1 matching over 7 bases. Losses at the gene ends were 7 bases for V and 6 bases for J; bases not matched to a gene: 14. Looked up from germline, CDR1 is LNHDA and CDR2 is SQIVND (reference sequence). CDR3 size: 15 residues. CDR3 bases: TGTGCCAGTACCGAGGCGAGGGGGCGCGGGGATGGCTACACCTTC. Translation: CASTEARGRGDGYTF.

The chain employs TRBV18 and TRBJ1-1; D gene ambiguous. CDR3 length equals 13 residues. Trimming stripped 3 bases from V and 1 base from J, with 6 bases between. Per the germline V gene, CDR1 is KGHSH and CDR2 is LQKENI. CDR3 bases: TGTGCCAGCTCACCGTCCGGGAACACTGAAGCTTTCTTT. This encodes CASSPSGNTEAFF. The whole variable domain, filled in from reference TRBV18 and TRBJ1-1, reads NAGVMQNPRHLVRRRGQEARLRCSPMKGHSHVYWYRQLPEEGLKFMVYLQKENIIDESGMPKERFSAEFPKEGPSILRIQQVVRGDSAAYFCASSPSGNTEAFFGQGTRLTVV.

In this sample, this clone turned up a few times. The chain is built from TRBV19 and TRBJ1-1, with 10 bases aligning to TRBD1. V lost 6 bases, J lost 6 bases, and 16 bases stayed unmatched. CDR3 size: 17 residues. The germline gives CDR1 LNHDA, CDR2 SQIVND (reference sequence). CDR3 sequence reads: CASRRGQGTKSASEAFF. CDR3 nucleotide sequence: TGTGCCAGTAGGAGGGGACAGGGGACAAAATCTGCCTCTGAAGCTTTCTTT.

V is TRBV2 and J is TRBJ2-5; D is ambiguous. Germline V CDR1 and CDR2: SNHLY, FYNNEI. The CDR3 sequence is 13 residues long. Trimming left V 8 bases short and J 5 bases short, with 15 bases between. The CDR3 loop is CASPTTVIETQYF. CDR3 coding DNA: TGTGCCAGCCCAACTACGGTGATTGAGACCCAGTACTTC.

The chain joins TRBV5-1 to TRBJ1-1; 9 bases are a match to TRBD1. Germline V gene lookup returns CDR1 SGHRS and CDR2 YFSETQ. The V segment lost 4 bases and the J segment 0 bases; nucleotides outside the gene matches: 19. The CDR3 consists of 20 residues. The CDR3 DNA sequence: TGCGCCAGCAGCCTGACAGGGGGGGACCCCGCCCGTCGCCTGAACACTGAAGCTTTCTTT. Amino acid sequence: CASSLTGGDPARRLNTEAFF. The variable domain in full, completed from reference TRBV5-1 and TRBJ1-1, reads KAGVTQTPRYLIKTRGQQVTLSCSPISGHRSVSWYQQTPGQGLQFLFEYFSETQRNKGNFPGRFSGRQFSNSRSEMNVSTLELGDSALYLCASSLTGGDPARRLNTEAFFGQGTRLTVV.

The genes are TRBV11-1 and TRBJ1-6; TRBD1 agrees at 8 bases. Germline V gene data show CDR1 as SGHAT and CDR2 as FQDESV (reference sequence). The CDR3 contains 14 residues. Germline trimming cut 2 bases from V and 8 bases from J; bases unmatched to any gene: 2. This chain's CDR3 is CASSLTGGDSPLHF. CDR3 nucleotide sequence: TGTGCCAGCAGCTTAACAGGGGGGGATTCACCCCTCCACTTT.

In the case of this clone: One end of the junction is discordant with germline, which a read error may explain. The chain recombines TRBV6-5 with TRBJ1-1; D is ambiguous. The CDR3 totals 13 residues. Germline lookup yields CDR1 MNHEY and CDR2 SVGAGI. Written as DNA, the CDR3 is TGTGCCAGCAGCTACTCTATGAACACTGAAGCTTTCTTT. Its translation: CASSYSMNTEAFF.

The chain has TRBV6-5 and TRBJ1-2; 7 bases are shared with TRBD1. Germline CDR1 reads MNHEY; CDR2 reads SVGAGI. V was clipped by 6 bases and J by 4 bases; unmatched bases: 8. The CDR3 loop spans 14 amino acids. CDR3 protein: CASRKGWDSYGYTF. The CDR3 DNA follows: TGTGCCAGCAGAAAAGGGTGGGACAGCTATGGCTACACCTTC.

The V and J genes are TRBV28 and TRBJ2-1; 8 nucleotides align to TRBD2. Germline V gives CDR1 MDHEN, CDR2 SYDVKM. V lost 5 bases to trimming and J lost 8 bases; unmatched junction nucleotides: 5. This CDR3 is built from 13 residues. Written as DNA, the CDR3 is TGTGCCAGCAGTCCCGGACTAGCTTATGAGCAGTTCTTC. Translated: CASSPGLAYEQFF.

The gene calls are TRBV3-1 (or the pseudogene TRBV3-2) and TRBJ1-1, with D uncertain. There are 13 residues in the CDR3. V lost 4 bases, J lost 1 base, and 7 bases lay in between. Germline assignment: CDR1 LGHDT and CDR2 YNNKEL (reference sequence). As DNA, the CDR3 is TGTGCCAGCAGCCCACACCCGAACACTGAAGCTTTCTTT. Protein sequence: CASSPHPNTEAFF.

A word on this clone: The sample holds other DNA sequences that translate to the same CDR3. CDR3 bases: TGCGCCAGCAGCTTGGTACTGCCGGGACAGGGGATCGAGACCCAGTACTTC. It codes for CASSLVLPGQGIETQYF. This sequence joins TRBV5-1 and TRBJ2-5; 10 bases line up with TRBD1. From germline, CDR1 is SGHRS and CDR2 YFSETQ. This CDR3 has 17 residues. V lost 0 bases and J lost 5; bases outside the gene matches: 10.

The V and J genes are TRBV21-1 and TRBJ2-5; the D call in the table, TRBD1, was not verified against the DNA. TRBV21-1 is a documented pseudogene. The CDR3 loop spans 18 amino acids. The CDR3 spells CASSSLLDQGASQETQYF. Written as DNA, the CDR3 is TGTGCCAGCAGCTCCCTCCTGGATCAGGGGGCGTCTCAAGAGACCCAGTACTTC.

The chain couples TRBV5-1 to TRBJ2-2; weak D call: TRBD2 (5 bases). CDR3 size: 18 residues. CDR1 and CDR2 from the germline V gene are SGHRS and YFSETQ. The germline V and J ends were trimmed by 2 bases and 1 base, with 18 bases remaining between them. The CDR3 DNA sequence: TGCGCCAGCAGCTTAAAAAAGGGAGACGGGGTGAACACCGGGGAGCTGTTTTTT. Translated: CASSLKKGDGVNTGELFF.

The CDR3 DNA sequence: TGCGCCAGCAGCTTGGAGGGGGCATATGGCTACACCTTC. Translated, it gives CASSLEGAYGYTF. V and J are TRBV5-1 and TRBJ1-2, with 7 bases matching TRBD1. The CDR3 totals 13 residues. Germline CDR1 is SGHRS and CDR2 is YFSETQ. Trimming cost V 0 bases and J 5 bases; bases outside gene matches: 1.

This chain links TRBV5-1 with TRBJ1-1; TRBD1 agrees at 11 bases. V lost 4 bases and J lost 5; bases outside the gene matches: 7. Germline V gives CDR1 SGHRS, CDR2 YFSETQ. The CDR3 runs to 15 residues. The CDR3 loop reads CASSARGQGETEAFF. CDR3 nucleotide sequence: TGCGCCAGCAGCGCGAGGGGACAGGGGGAGACTGAAGCTTTCTTT.

This clone was observed once. The V gene is TRBV27, the J gene TRBJ1-1; possible D gene TRBD1, 5 bases. The CDR3 length is 13 residues. Trimming shortened V by 8 bases and J by 4 bases, and 14 bases separated the two germline ends. Germline V lookup: CDR1 MNHEY, CDR2 SMNVEV (reference sequence). The CDR3 region has the DNA TGTGCCAGCCAACCACAGGCCCGCACTGAAGCTTTCTTT. Amino acids: CASQPQARTEAFF.

Concerning this clone itself: This sample also contains other DNA sequences that code for the same CDR3. The chain combines TRBV11-3 with TRBJ2-5; 7 positions match TRBD1. The CDR3 totals 13 residues. V was clipped by 5 bases and J by 1 base; unmatched bases: 1. Germline values: CDR1 SGHNT, CDR2 YENEEA. CDR3 residues: CASSRDSQETQYF. The CDR3, as DNA: TGTGCCAGCAGCCGGGACAGCCAAGAGACCCAGTACTTC. The full variable domain, completed using reference TRBV11-3 and TRBJ2-5, is EAGVVQSPRYKIIEKKQPVAFWCNPISGHNTLYWYLQNLGQGPELLIRYENEEAVDDSQLPKDRFSAERLKGVDSTLKIQPAELGDSAVYLCASSRDSQETQYFGPGTRLLVL.

The CDR3 loop is CASSLATGLGGYTF. Written as DNA, the CDR3 is TGCGCCAGCAGCTTGGCGACAGGGTTGGGTGGCTACACCTTC. V and J are TRBV5-1 and TRBJ1-2; 7 bases map to TRBD1. This CDR3 contains 14 residues. After removal of 0 bases from V and 7 bases from J, the junction contained 6 bases not matched to a gene. Germline CDR1 is SGHRS and CDR2 is YFSETQ.

CDR3 bases: TGTGCCAGCAGCGTAGGGGGCAGGCCTGAAGCTTTCTTT. Its protein is CASSVGGRPEAFF. This rearrangement joins TRBV9 to TRBJ1-1; TRBD1 is a possible D gene (5 bases). The CDR3 is 13 residues long. V lost 0 bases to trimming and J lost 6 bases, with 9 bases between them. Germline CDR1 and CDR2: SGDLS and YYNGEE.

The rearrangement uses TRBV5-6 and TRBJ1-2; no clear D gene. This CDR3 region has 13 residues. Germline V lookup: CDR1 SGHDT, CDR2 YYEEEE. Between the trimmed V and J ends, which lost 4 bases and 4 bases, there was a span of 11 bases. The CDR3 DNA sequence: TGTGCCAGCAGCCCAGAGGGCTCCTATGGCTACACCTTC. Translation: CASSPEGSYGYTF.

The chain joins TRBV9 to TRBJ1-1; the D gene is possibly TRBD1 (5 bases). The CDR3 has 15 amino acids. Germline V gene lookup returns CDR1 SGDLS and CDR2 YYNGEE. The ends were cut back, 0 bases at V and 2 bases at J, with 11 bases in the middle. The CDR3 DNA sequence: TGTGCCAGCAGCGTAGCTCTGCAGGGCAACACTGAAGCTTTCTTT. It codes for CASSVALQGNTEAFF.

This chain connects TRBV20-1 to TRBJ2-5; D is undetermined. The V and J ends lost 3 bases and 0 bases respectively, with 11 bases between them. The CDR3 runs to 14 residues. Germline loops: CDR1 DFQATT, CDR2 SNEGSKA (reference sequence). As DNA, the CDR3 is TGCAGTGCTAGTGTTAGCTTGGACCAAGAGACCCAGTACTTC. Amino acid sequence: CSASVSLDQETQYF.

The V call is TRBV6-5, the J call TRBJ2-7, with 8 bases aligning to TRBD1. Unmatched junction bases numbered 12, after V lost 2 bases and J lost 6 bases. The CDR3 covers 16 residues. The V gene's germline CDR1 is MNHEY and CDR2 SVGAGI. Written as DNA, the CDR3 is TGTGCCAGCAGTTACACAGGGACAGGCAAGCGCGGCGAGCAGTACTTC. Translating gives CASSYTGTGKRGEQYF.

The DNA for the CDR3 is TGTGCCAGCAGACTTACTAGCGGGAGTCCAGATACGCAGTATTTT. Its translation is CASRLTSGSPDTQYF. The chain is built from TRBV6-6 and TRBJ2-3; 11 bases align to TRBD2. V lost 6 bases to trimming and J lost 4 bases; unmatched junction nucleotides: 6. CDR1 is MNHNY, CDR2 SVGAGI, per germline (reference sequence). The length of the CDR3 is 15 residues.

CDR3 sequence: CASSSGTRTRYF. The CDR3 bases are TGCGCCAGCAGCTCCGGGACTAGGACTCGCTACTTC. The chain combines TRBV4-1 with TRBJ2-7; 8 nucleotides match TRBD2. The CDR3 runs 12 residues. The germline gives CDR1 MGHRA, CDR2 YSYEKL. The trim removed 5 bases at V and 13 bases at J, leaving 10 bases unmatched.

This clone was observed a single time. The chain employs TRBV6-5 and TRBJ2-1; 13 bases align to TRBD2. Germline assignment: CDR1 MNHEY and CDR2 SVGAGI. The CDR3 loop spans 15 amino acids. V shed 7 bases and J 4 bases; nucleotides not matched to a gene: 4. The CDR3 region is CASKVGLAGYNEQFF. DNA for the CDR3: TGTGCCAGCAAGGTGGGACTAGCGGGATACAATGAGCAGTTCTTC.

CDR3 nucleotide sequence: TGTGCCAGCAGTTACTCAGCAGGTGTTGAAGCTTTCTTT. This encodes CASSYSAGVEAFF. This rearrangement joins TRBV6-5 to TRBJ1-1, with D hard to call. Between the trimmed V and J ends, which lost 0 bases and 7 bases, there was a span of 9 bases. Per the germline V gene, CDR1 is MNHEY and CDR2 is SVGAGI. The CDR3 consists of 13 residues.

This clone was seen a single time. The V gene is TRBV6-5, the J gene TRBJ2-1, with 10 bases aligning to TRBD2. This CDR3 contains 15 residues. The germline V gene encodes CDR1 MNHEY and CDR2 SVGAGI. V lost 4 bases to trimming and J lost 0 bases; unmatched junction nucleotides: 0. The CDR3 sequence is CASSSSGSSYNEQFF. The CDR3 DNA follows: TGTGCCAGCAGTTCTAGCGGGAGCTCCTACAATGAGCAGTTCTTC.

This clone appeared once. The chain is built from TRBV28 and TRBJ1-6; unclear D gene. The germline V and J ends were trimmed by 5 bases and 7 bases, with 9 bases remaining between them. The CDR3 spans 13 residues. From germline, CDR1 is MDHEN and CDR2 SYDVKM. The CDR3 DNA reads as TGTGCCAGCAGTCCCTCGAGGAATTCACCCCTCCACTTT. It codes for CASSPSRNSPLHF.

The chain joins TRBV6-4 to TRBJ2-3; the D gene is possibly TRBD1 (5 bases). This CDR3 contains 16 residues. The V gene lost 0 bases and the J gene lost 0 bases, with 10 bases spanning the gap. Per germline, CDR1 MRHNA and CDR2 SNTAGT. The chain's CDR3 is CASSDSKGASTDTQYF. The CDR3 DNA reads TGTGCCAGCAGTGACTCCAAAGGGGCTAGCACAGATACGCAGTATTTT.

The chain joins TRBV6-1 to TRBJ1-4, with no clear D. The V end lost 2 bases, the J end lost 2 bases, and 15 bases lay between the germline ends. The CDR3 sequence is 17 residues long. Germline CDR1 is MNHNS and CDR2 is SASEGT. In nucleotides, the CDR3 is TGTGCCAGCAGTGAACGGAGAGGACTCTTTACTAATGAAAAACTGTTTTTT. Translating gives CASSERRGLFTNEKLFF.

This clone occurred a few times. The chain uses TRBV19 and TRBJ1-2; TRBD1 matches at 8 bases. Germline CDR1 LNHDA, CDR2 SQIVND (reference sequence). J was trimmed by 6 bases and V by 5 bases; bases with no gene match: 8. The CDR3 is 14 amino acids. CDR3 loop: CASSVALTGDGYTF. The CDR3, as DNA: TGTGCCAGTAGTGTAGCATTGACAGGGGATGGCTACACCTTC.